The 4 T cell receptor beta chains presented below share a single source sample, sequenced in a study of blood T cell repertoires in COVID-19 (dated by TCRdb to the early 2020s). To prepare the library, the immunoSEQ multiplex PCR assay was applied. Not all clones reach the TCRdb copy of this immuneACCESS table, which keeps in-frame sequences only. Checked studies attribute under half of the gap to unresolved V genes and leave the rest unexplained. Recorded for this sample are around 280,000 clones; 90% of them occurred a single time. Clones ranked in the top ten supply 1.7% of the sample. Source material: PBMCs or T cells enriched from blood (not recorded which). Receptors originate from a woman between 18 and 29 years old with acute COVID-19.

The V gene is TRBV7-8, the J gene TRBJ2-6; 7 positions agree with TRBD1. The CDR3 extends over 17 amino acids. V trimming: 7 bases; J trimming: 0 bases; junction bases outside the gene matches: 9. CDR1 SGHVS and CDR2 FQNEAQ come from the germline V gene. CDR3 bases: TGTGCCAGCATCGACAGGGTTCCCCACTCTGGGGCCAACGTCCTGACTTTC. Translation gives CASIDRVPHSGANVLTF.

CDR3 coding DNA: TGTGCCAGCAGTCGCACAGTGGGCACTGAAGCTTTCTTT. This gives the protein CASSRTVGTEAFF. The chain recombines TRBV6-5 with TRBJ1-1; no definite D call. Germline assignment: CDR1 MNHEY and CDR2 SVGAGI. CDR3 length: 13 amino acids. V was shortened by 5 bases and J by 4 bases, with 11 bases between the two germline ends.

The chain carries TRBV4-2 and TRBJ2-1, with D possibly TRBD2 on 5 matching bases. CDR3 size: 15 residues. V was shortened by 1 base and J by 5 bases, with 12 bases between the two germline ends. Germline-derived CDR1 and CDR2 are LGHNA and YNFKEQ. CDR3 protein: CASSQGSGTHNEQFF. Here the CDR3 DNA reads TGTGCCAGCAGCCAAGGAAGCGGAACCCACAATGAGCAGTTCTTC.

The chain joins TRBV5-1 to TRBJ1-3, with D unresolved. Germline V gives CDR1 SGHRS, CDR2 YFSETQ. Trimming took 1 base from V and 0 from J, leaving 8 bases between them. This CDR3 is built from 15 residues. The CDR3 DNA is TGCGCCAGCAGCTTGTGGGCGACCTCTGGAAACACCATATATTTT. Amino acid sequence: CASSLWATSGNTIYF.